These 10 T cell receptor beta chains originate from one sample sequenced in a study of a mutant IDH1 vaccine in newly diagnosed glioma. TCRdb's table, derived via immunoSEQ multiplex PCR, lists solely in-frame clones and lacks some. The profile covers about 60,000 clones, with about nine tenths appearing a single time and roughly 1.6% taken by the ten largest. These receptors have no known antigen. Time point denoted: week 35, safety follow-up. Topical imiquimod was applied with each vaccine dose, which held 300 ug of mutant IDH1 20-mer peptide. The sample consisted of PBMCs, taken from a glioma patient whose treatment included an IDH1 peptide vaccine. These receptors all stem from a man aged 40-49 years with glioma.

This clone appeared a few times. The chain employs TRBV29-1 and TRBJ1-1; D remains unclear. The CDR3 length is 13 residues. The germline V gene has CDR1 SQVTM and CDR2 ANQGSEA. With 2 bases removed from V and 3 bases from J, the gap between germline ends came to 10 bases. This CDR3 is CSVESERDTEAFF. CDR3 nucleotide sequence: TGCAGCGTTGAAAGTGAAAGGGACACTGAAGCTTTCTTT.

The chain recombines TRBV25-1 with TRBJ2-1; no clear D gene. CDR3 length: 13 residues. Per the germline V gene, CDR1 is MGHDK and CDR2 is SYGVNS. Deletions cut 2 bases from V and 7 bases from J, with 9 bases between. CDR3 sequence reads: CASSEMRRNEQFF. For the CDR3, the DNA is TGTGCCAGCAGTGAAATGAGAAGGAATGAGCAGTTCTTC.

V usage is TRBV7-3 and J usage is TRBJ2-5; D is uncertain. Germline CDR1 and CDR2: SGHTA and FQGTGA. With 4 bases removed from V and 5 bases from J, the gap between germline ends came to 14 bases. The CDR3 contains 14 residues. CDR3: CASSSLPGPETQYF. CDR3 nucleotide sequence: TGTGCCAGCAGCTCCCTACCTGGCCCCGAGACCCAGTACTTC.

The chain joins TRBV4-3 to TRBJ2-7, with 10 bases identical to TRBD2. CDR3 size: 15 residues. Looked up from germline, CDR1 is LGHNA and CDR2 is YSLEER. Trimming removed 4 bases from V and 6 bases from J; junction bases left unmatched: 9. The CDR3 sequence is CASSRKTSGRGEQYF. The CDR3 DNA sequence: TGCGCCAGCAGCCGGAAAACCAGCGGGAGGGGCGAGCAGTACTTC.

The chain couples TRBV5-1 to TRBJ1-2; 7 bases are shared with TRBD1. The J segment lost 6 bases and the V segment lost 2 bases, leaving 1 base of the junction unmatched. The CDR3 covers 12 residues. Germline V CDR1 and CDR2: SGHRS, YFSETQ. This chain's CDR3 is CASSFDRDGYTF. In nucleotides, the CDR3 is TGCGCCAGCAGCTTCGACAGGGATGGCTACACCTTC. Using reference TRBV5-1 and TRBJ1-2 for the parts outside the CDR3, the full variable domain is KAGVTQTPRYLIKTRGQQVTLSCSPISGHRSVSWYQQTPGQGLQFLFEYFSETQRNKGNFPGRFSGRQFSNSRSEMNVSTLELGDSALYLCASSFDRDGYTFGSGTRLTVV.

The chain joins TRBV21-1 to TRBJ1-5; TRBD1, the D gene given by the table, was not confirmed from the DNA. TRBV21-1 is recorded as a pseudogene. CDR3 length: 18 residues. CDR3 region: CASSRTTGPIRGNQPQHF. The CDR3 DNA follows: TGTGCCAGCAGCAGAACGACAGGGCCGATCCGGGGGAATCAGCCCCAGCATTTT.

The chain carries TRBV7-9 and TRBJ2-1; D gene uncertain. Per the germline V gene, CDR1 is SEHNR and CDR2 is FQNEAQ (reference sequence). V lost 5 bases to trimming and J lost 12 bases, with 23 bases between them. The CDR3 runs to 15 residues. The CDR3 DNA sequence: TGTGCCAGCAGCCCTACCTCCCTAGTTATCGGAGCGCAGTTCTTC. Protein sequence: CASSPTSLVIGAQFF.

This rearrangement joins TRBV28 to TRBJ2-7; D might be TRBD1 (5 bases). Germline V CDR1 and CDR2: MDHEN, SYDVKM. With 7 bases removed from V and 6 bases from J, the gap between germline ends came to 16 bases. The CDR3 is made up of 13 amino acids. In DNA form, the CDR3 reads TGTGCCAGCACCTCTCTGGGGCTGGGCGAGCAGTACTTC. It codes for CASTSLGLGEQYF.

The CDR3 DNA reads as TGTGCCAGCAGTCCTAGCGGGAGGTTCTACAATGAGCAGTTCTTC. Translated, it gives CASSPSGRFYNEQFF. The chain combines TRBV9 with TRBJ2-1; 11 bases line up with TRBD2. The germline gives CDR1 SGDLS, CDR2 YYNGEE. The V and J ends lost 5 bases and 3 bases, in that order; junction bases with no gene match: 4. There are 15 residues in the CDR3.

The rearrangement links TRBV7-9 to TRBJ2-4; D uncertain. The germline gives CDR1 SEHNR, CDR2 FQNEAQ (reference sequence). The length of the CDR3 is 15 residues. Between the trimmed V and J ends, which lost 1 base and 0 bases, there was a span of 7 bases. CDR3 region: CASSLDLGAKNIQYF. The CDR3 coding sequence is TGTGCCAGCAGCTTAGACCTTGGAGCCAAAAACATTCAGTACTTC.